One and the same sample provided the 18 T cell receptor beta chains below, sequenced in a study of tissue T cells after allogeneic stem cell transplantation. The data were produced by immunoSEQ multiplex PCR, yet TCRdb's version contains in-frame clones alone and is incomplete. The data contain 4,500 to 5,000 clones, roughly 32% of them seen just once; the ten biggest clones take up about 10%. This sample's time point: mouse harvest day 14 after allogeneic transplant. Mouse grafts combined 10^7 T-cell-depleted bone marrow cells with 10^6 splenic CD5+ T cells. The sequenced sample was skin. The receptors shown here come from a female BALB/c mouse given C57BL/6 T cells with graft-versus-host disease after an allogeneic hematopoietic cell transplant.

Concerning this clone: Gene names and germline refer to mouse. From the germline J gene comes the end of the CDR3, since the read stops 1 residue before it. This chain connects TRBV20 to TRBJ1-6; 10 positions match TRBD1. TRBJ1-6 is an ORF, with its function uncertain. The CDR3 loop spans 13 amino acids. Trimming at V came to 6 bases and at J to 8 bases, leaving 4 bases not matched to a gene. Looked up from germline, CDR1 is GFQATS and CDR2 is STVNSAI. Here the CDR3 reads CGAGTGVDSPLYF. The DNA read from the CDR3 is TGTGGTGCCGGGACAGGGGTGGATTCGCCCCTCTAC.

This clone is large. The gene names here belong to mouse. The read stops 1 residue short of the end of the CDR3; the missing end is completed from the germline J gene. This chain links TRBV26 with TRBJ2-7; D not certain. CDR3 length: 12 amino acids. Deletions cut 3 bases from V and 0 bases from J, with 3 bases between. CDR1 and CDR2 (germline): KGHPV, FQNQEV (reference sequence). The sequenced CDR3 bases are TGTGCCAGCAGTCTTAGCTCCTATGAACAGTAC. Amino acid sequence: CASSLSSYEQY. The full CDR3 protein reads CASSLSSYEQYF. Full variable domain (outside the CDR3, taken from reference TRBV26 and TRBJ2-7): NSKVIQTPRYLVKGQGQKAKMRCIPEKGHPVVFWYQQNKNNEFKFLINFQNQEVLQQIDMTEKRFSAECPSNSPCSLEIQSSEAGDSALYLCASSLSSYEQYFGPGTRLTVL.

This clone showed up just a few times. The genes are named according to mouse. The read comes to an end 1 residue before the CDR3 does, leaving the germline J gene to fill in the end. This rearrangement joins TRBV31 to TRBJ2-5; 10 bases line up with TRBD2. V shed 3 bases and J 2 bases; nucleotides not matched to a gene: 2. This CDR3 has 14 residues. CDR1 and CDR2 from the germline V gene are GKSSPN and SITVG. This CDR3 reads CAWRGLGFQDTQYF. The DNA read from the CDR3 is TGTGCCTGGAGGGGACTGGGGTTCCAAGACACCCAGTAC. Filled out from reference TRBV31 and TRBJ2-5, the complete variable domain reads AQTIHQWPVAEIKAVGSPLSLGCTIKGKSSPNLYWYWQATGGTLQQLFYSITVGQVESVVQLNLSASRPKDDQFILSTEKLLLSHSGFYLCAWRGLGFQDTQYFGPGTRLLVL.

With respect to this clone: Genes here carry mouse names. The CDR3 end falls 1 residue outside the read, so it is completed with the germline J gene. J is TRBJ2-3 and V is TRBV14; the match to TRBD2 covers 12 bases. The CDR3 covers 17 residues. Germline CDR1 reads SGHDT; CDR2 reads FRDEAV. The junction had 7 bases not matched to a gene; V was cut back by 4 bases and J by 1 base. CDR3 DNA (partial): TGTGCCAGCAGTCCGGACTGGGGGGGGCGCGGTGCAGAAACGCTGTAT. Translated, it gives CASSPDWGGRGAETLY. The whole CDR3 sequence reads CASSPDWGGRGAETLYF. The variable domain in full, with the rest retrieved from reference TRBV14 and TRBJ2-3, is EAGVTQSPRYAVLQEGQAVSFWCDPISGHDTLYWYQQPRDQGPQLLVYFRDEAVIDNSQLPSDRFSAVRPKGTNSTLKIQSAKQGDTATYLCASSPDWGGRGAETLYFGSGTRLTVL.

As to this clone: Relative to the germline gene, one junction end is altered; a read error may explain this. Mouse gene names and germline throughout. The read halts 1 residue ahead of the CDR3 end, with the missing end drawn from the germline J gene. Other DNA sequences from this sample encode an identical CDR3 as well. The chain joins TRBV13-3 to TRBJ2-5; D is possibly TRBD2 (8 bases). The CDR3 is 13 amino acids. Germline CDR1 is NNHDY and CDR2 is SYVADS. The CDR3 bases that were read are TGCGCCAGCAGGGGGGGCGCGGAAGACACCCAGTAC. Residues: CASRGGAEDTQY. The complete CDR3 sequence is CASRGGAEDTQYF. Using reference TRBV13-3 and TRBJ2-5 for the parts outside the CDR3, the full variable domain is EAAVTQSPRSKVAVTGGKVTLSCHQTNNHDYMYWYRQDTGHGLRLIHYSYVADSTEKGDIPDGYKASRPSQENFSLILELASLSQTAVYFCASRGGAEDTQYFGPGTRLLVL.

In the case of this clone: The gene symbols are mouse symbols. The CDR3 end lies 1 residue beyond the end of the read and is filled in from the germline J gene. The rearrangement links TRBV14 to TRBJ1-4; 7 bases match TRBD1. The ends lost 4 bases at V and 3 bases at J; junction bases unmatched: 3. CDR3 length: 14 residues. Per the germline V gene, CDR1 is SGHDT and CDR2 is FRDEAV. The CDR3 sequence is CASSGRGTNERLFF. The DNA read from the CDR3 is TGTGCCAGCAGTGGCAGGGGGACCAACGAAAGATTATTT.

In its sample, this clone was seen a few times. The genes are named according to mouse. The covered CDR3 bases are TGTGCCAGCAGCCCGACTGGGGGGTATGAACAGTAC. This encodes CASSPTGGYEQY. The whole CDR3 protein reads CASSPTGGYEQYF. The chain recombines TRBV3 with TRBJ2-7; 10 bases map to TRBD2. The CDR3 end lies 1 residue beyond the end of the read and is filled in from the germline J gene. Germline CDR1 is SNHLY and CDR2 is FYNGKV (reference sequence). V lost 5 bases and J lost 4; bases outside the gene matches: 2. This CDR3 is 13 amino acids long.

This clone was seen a few times. Here the gene names and germline are mouse. The read finishes 1 residue shy of the CDR3 end, and the germline J gene is used to complete it. This chain links TRBV26 with TRBJ1-1; TRBD1 agrees at 7 bases. Germline-derived CDR1 and CDR2 are KGHPV and FQNQEV (reference sequence). Trimming removed 0 bases from V and 1 base from J; junction bases left unmatched: 2. There are 15 residues in the CDR3. The CDR3 loop reads CASSLSYRGNTEVFF. CDR3 DNA (partial): TGTGCCAGCAGTCTGTCGTACAGGGGAAACACAGAAGTCTTC.

For this clone: Genes and germline are mouse. The read terminates 1 residue ahead of where the CDR3 ends, so the germline J gene completes it. V gene TRBV26 combines with J gene TRBJ1-3; D remains unclear. Germline V gene sequence: CDR1 KGHPV, CDR2 FQNQEV (reference sequence). The CDR3 is made up of 15 amino acids. The ends were cut back, 0 bases at V and 0 bases at J, with 6 bases in the middle. CDR3 region: CASSLSGISGNTLYF. The covered CDR3 bases are TGTGCCAGCAGTCTGTCAGGAATTTCTGGAAATACGCTCTAT.

Note on this clone: Mouse gene names apply. The missing CDR3 end, 1 residue past where the read stops, is filled in from the germline J gene. This chain links TRBV16 with TRBJ1-3; the match to TRBD1 covers 8 bases. V was pared by 5 bases and J by 1 base, with 4 bases of the junction left unmatched. The CDR3 has 15 amino acids. Germline V lookup: CDR1 SGHSA, CDR2 FRNQAP. The CDR3 spells CASSPTGESGNTLYF. CDR3 DNA, as far as it was read: TGTGCAAGCAGCCCGACAGGGGAGTCTGGAAATACGCTCTAT.

On this clone itself: Mouse germline and gene names are used. The read halts 1 residue ahead of the CDR3 end, with the missing end drawn from the germline J gene. Distinct nucleotide sequences in the sample also encode this CDR3. V is TRBV26 and J is TRBJ2-3; TRBD2 matches at 8 bases. CDR1 and CDR2 (germline): KGHPV, FQNQEV (reference sequence). V lost 3 bases to trimming and J lost 1 base; unmatched junction nucleotides: 0. The CDR3 is made up of 14 amino acids. The part of the CDR3 DNA that was read is TGTGCCAGCAGTCTCTGGGGGGGTGCAGAAACGCTGTAT. Translation: CASSLWGGAETLY. The entire CDR3 sequence reads CASSLWGGAETLYF.

By frequency in the sample, this clone is medium-sized. The gene names here belong to mouse. The read gets to within 1 residue of the CDR3 end, and the germline J gene fills in the rest. The gene calls are TRBV26 and TRBJ1-3, with 10 bases fitting TRBD1. Losses at the gene ends were 2 bases for V and 2 bases for J; bases not matched to a gene: 0. This CDR3 is 15 amino acids long. CDR1 is KGHPV, CDR2 FQNQEV, per germline (reference sequence). The CDR3: CASSLDRGPGNTLYF. The sequenced CDR3 bases are TGTGCCAGCAGTCTGGACAGGGGGCCTGGAAATACGCTCTAT.

Worth noting for this clone: Mouse gene names and germline throughout. The read ends 1 residue early relative to the CDR3; the germline J gene fills the gap. This rearrangement joins TRBV2 to TRBJ2-3, with D tentatively TRBD2 (6 bases). The germline CDR1 and CDR2 sequences are LGHNA and YSYQKL. Trimming stripped 0 bases from V and 1 base from J, with 8 bases between. The CDR3 is 15 residues long. The CDR3 protein is CASSQDWGGAETLYF. CDR3 DNA, as far as it was read: TGTGCCAGCAGCCAAGACTGGGGAGGTGCAGAAACGCTGTAT.

As to this clone: Gene and germline names: mouse. With the read ending 1 residue before the CDR3 end, the germline J gene is used to fill in that end. V and J are TRBV26 and TRBJ1-2, with 9 bases aligning to TRBD1. Germline assignment: CDR1 KGHPV and CDR2 FQNQEV (reference sequence). V trimming: 6 bases; J trimming: 1 base; junction bases outside the gene matches: 3. This CDR3 comprises 14 residues. The CDR3 is CASRRTGVNSDYTF. The DNA read from the CDR3 is TGTGCCAGCAGGCGGACAGGGGTAAACTCCGACTACACC.

As for this clone: Gene names follow the mouse nomenclature. The read is 1 residue too short to cover the CDR3 end, so that end is filled in from the germline J gene. The rearrangement joins TRBV12-2 to TRBJ1-5, with TRBD1 as a possible D gene (6 bases). The CDR3 sequence is 14 residues long. With 2 bases removed from V and 0 bases from J, the gap between germline ends came to 7 bases. Germline V gives CDR1 SGHLS, CDR2 HYDKME. The CDR3 loop reads CASSRDINNQAPLF. The part of the CDR3 DNA that was read is TGTGCCAGCTCTCGGGACATTAACAACCAGGCTCCGCTT.

As concerns this clone: The gene symbols are mouse symbols. The read terminates 1 residue ahead of where the CDR3 ends, so the germline J gene completes it. The V and J genes are TRBV23 and TRBJ1-6; TRBD1 is the table's D call and was not checked against the DNA. Being an ORF, TRBJ1-6 has a function that is uncertain. The CDR3 has 15 residues. Germline CDR1 is KGHTA and CDR2 is FQNQQP. The sequenced part of the CDR3 DNA is TGCTCCAGCAGTCAAGCGACAGTCTATAATTCGCCCCTCTAC. Translating it yields CSSSQATVYNSPLY. The full CDR3 protein reads CSSSQATVYNSPLYF.

This clone is deemed medium-sized. Mouse names are used for the genes. The read finishes 1 residue shy of the CDR3 end, and the germline J gene is used to complete it. The V call is TRBV26, the J call TRBJ2-7; 9 bases fit TRBD1. The V gene's germline CDR1 is KGHPV and CDR2 FQNQEV (reference sequence). The CDR3 is 12 residues long. With V trimmed by 4 bases and J by 5 bases, 0 bases remained unmatched. The covered CDR3 bases are TGTGCCAGCAGTCGGGACAGGGATGAACAGTAC. As protein: CASSRDRDEQY. The entire CDR3 protein is CASSRDRDEQYF.

Regarding this clone: Gene names and germline match the mouse. The read comes to an end 1 residue before the CDR3 does, leaving the germline J gene to fill in the end. This chain links TRBV2 with TRBJ1-4; TRBD1 agrees at 8 bases. CDR3 length: 16 amino acids. The germline CDR1 and CDR2 sequences are LGHNA and YSYQKL. Trimming took 2 bases from V and 6 from J; bases not matched to a gene: 8. The CDR3 loop reads CASSQPSGGEDERLFF. The sequenced CDR3 bases are TGTGCCAGCAGCCAACCCTCAGGGGGCGAGGACGAAAGATTATTT. The complete variable domain, with remaining parts taken from reference TRBV2 and TRBJ1-4, reads DPKIIQKPKYLVAVTGSEKILICEQYLGHNAMYWYRQSAKKPLEFMFSYSYQKLMDNQTASSRFQPQSSKKNHLDLQITALKPDDSATYFCASSQPSGGEDERLFFGHGTKLSVL.